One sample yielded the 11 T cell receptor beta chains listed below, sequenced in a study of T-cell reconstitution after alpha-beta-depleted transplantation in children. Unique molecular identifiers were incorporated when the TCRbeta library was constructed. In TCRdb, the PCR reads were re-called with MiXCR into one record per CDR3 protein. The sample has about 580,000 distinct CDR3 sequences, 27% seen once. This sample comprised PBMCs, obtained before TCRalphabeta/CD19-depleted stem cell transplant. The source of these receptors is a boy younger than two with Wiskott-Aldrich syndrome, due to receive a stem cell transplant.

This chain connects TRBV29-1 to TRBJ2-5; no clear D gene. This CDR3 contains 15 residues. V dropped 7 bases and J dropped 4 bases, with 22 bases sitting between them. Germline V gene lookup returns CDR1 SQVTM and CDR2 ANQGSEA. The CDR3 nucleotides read TGCAGCGGTAATTGGGATAAGGGCGTTGTAGAGACCCAGTACTTC. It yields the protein CSGNWDKGVVETQYF.

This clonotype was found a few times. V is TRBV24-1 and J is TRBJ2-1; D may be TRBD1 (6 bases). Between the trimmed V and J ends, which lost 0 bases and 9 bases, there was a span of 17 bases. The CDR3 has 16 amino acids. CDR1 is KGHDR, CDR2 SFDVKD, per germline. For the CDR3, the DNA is TGTGCCACCAGTGATTTGGGTGCATCAGGGGTGGGTGAGCAGTTCTTC. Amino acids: CATSDLGASGVGEQFF.

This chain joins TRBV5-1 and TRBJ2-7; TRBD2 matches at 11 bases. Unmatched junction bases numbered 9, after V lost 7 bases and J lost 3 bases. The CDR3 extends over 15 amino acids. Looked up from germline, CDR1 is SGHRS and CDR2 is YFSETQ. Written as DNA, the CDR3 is TGCGCCAGCCGACATGGACTAGCGGGTTTCTACGAGCAGTACTTC. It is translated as CASRHGLAGFYEQYF.

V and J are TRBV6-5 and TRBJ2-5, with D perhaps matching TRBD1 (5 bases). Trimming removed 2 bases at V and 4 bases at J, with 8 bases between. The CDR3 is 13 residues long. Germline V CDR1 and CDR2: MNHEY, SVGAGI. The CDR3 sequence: CASSYGAVETQYF. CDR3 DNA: TGTGCCAGCAGTTACGGGGCAGTAGAGACCCAGTACTTC.

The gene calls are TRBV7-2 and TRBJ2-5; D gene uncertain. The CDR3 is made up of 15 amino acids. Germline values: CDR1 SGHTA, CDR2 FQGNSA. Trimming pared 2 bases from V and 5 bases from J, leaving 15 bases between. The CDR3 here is CASSLMVARRETQYF. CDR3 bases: TGTGCCAGCAGCTTAATGGTAGCTCGACGGGAGACCCAGTACTTC.

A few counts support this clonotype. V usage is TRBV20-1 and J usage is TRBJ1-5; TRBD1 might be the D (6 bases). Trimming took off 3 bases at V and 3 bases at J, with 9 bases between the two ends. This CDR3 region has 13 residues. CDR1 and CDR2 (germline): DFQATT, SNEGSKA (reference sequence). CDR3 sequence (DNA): TGCAGTGCTAGCGGACAGATCAATCAGCCCCAGCATTTT. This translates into CSASGQINQPQHF.

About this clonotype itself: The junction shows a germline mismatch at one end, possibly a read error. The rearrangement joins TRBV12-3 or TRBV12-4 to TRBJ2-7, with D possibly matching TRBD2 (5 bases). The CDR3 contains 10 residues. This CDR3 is CASSTSGSSW. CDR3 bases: TGTGCCAGCAGTACGAGCGGATCCTCCTGG.

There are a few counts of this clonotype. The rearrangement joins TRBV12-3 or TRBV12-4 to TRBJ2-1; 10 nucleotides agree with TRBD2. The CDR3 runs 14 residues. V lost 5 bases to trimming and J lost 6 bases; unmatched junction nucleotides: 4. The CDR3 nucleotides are TGTGCCAGCAGTACCCGACTAGCGGGCAATGAGCAGTTCTTC. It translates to CASSTRLAGNEQFF.

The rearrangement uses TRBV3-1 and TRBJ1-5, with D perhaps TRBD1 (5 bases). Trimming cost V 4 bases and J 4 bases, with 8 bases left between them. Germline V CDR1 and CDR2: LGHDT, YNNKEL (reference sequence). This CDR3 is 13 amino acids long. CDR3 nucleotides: TGTGCCAGCAGCCTGACAGCTAATCAGCCCCAGCATTTT. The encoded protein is CASSLTANQPQHF.

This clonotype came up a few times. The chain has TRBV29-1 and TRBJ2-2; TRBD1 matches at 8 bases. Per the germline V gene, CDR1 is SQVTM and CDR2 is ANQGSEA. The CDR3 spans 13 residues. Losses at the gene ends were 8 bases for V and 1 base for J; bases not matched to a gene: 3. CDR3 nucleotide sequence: TGCAGCTCAGGGACAGGGAACACCGGGGAGCTGTTTTTT. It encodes CSSGTGNTGELFF.

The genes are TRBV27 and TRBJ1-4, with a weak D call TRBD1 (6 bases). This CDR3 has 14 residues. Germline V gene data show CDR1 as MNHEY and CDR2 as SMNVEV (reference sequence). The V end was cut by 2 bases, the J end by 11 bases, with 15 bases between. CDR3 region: CASSLNRANAKLFF. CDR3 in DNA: TGTGCCAGCAGTTTAAACAGGGCGAACGCGAAACTGTTTTTT.